This T cell receptor (beta chain) is drawn from a study of cytomegalovirus exposure and HLA in healthy donors. Regarding this clone: The target antigen is unknown.

From germline, CDR1 is LNHNV and CDR2 YYDKDF (reference sequence). CDR3 length: 18 amino acids. V was pared by 3 bases and J by 1 base, with 22 bases between. Findings and limits, study-wide: In vitro assays verified that three CMV-associated chains recognized CMV antigens specifically.

Sequencing was performed with immunoSEQ multiplex PCR; in TCRdb, only in-frame clones are kept and a portion is missing. Among fewer than 200,000 clones, around 92% were seen once, and the ten largest hold over 4%. The chain is built from TRBV15 and TRBJ2-7; D might be TRBD1 or TRBD2, each matching 9 bases. The receptor was isolated from a man aged 18-30 years in good health and CMV-seropositive. The specimen was PBMCs. This chain's CDR3 is CATSSGTGYLAGSYEQYF. The CDR3 bases are TGTGCCACCAGCAGCGGGACAGGGTACCTAGCGGGGTCCTACGAGCAGTACTTC.